This T cell receptor beta chain stems from a study of blood T cell repertoires in COVID-19. Authors' methods: For nucleated cells, counts were estimated from reference gene primer amplification. Sequencing was performed with immunoSEQ multiplex PCR; in TCRdb, only in-frame clones are kept and a portion is missing. The DNA was the basis for D and trimming; V, J and clone size are from that table. The top ten clones hold about 8.8% of a sample with roughly 150,000 clones, 85% of them seen once. Seattle patients were enrolled while actively infected and followed longitudinally. Germline loops: CDR1 SGHDT, CDR2 YYEEEE. The length of the CDR3 is 15 residues. V was clipped by 2 bases and J by 5 bases; unmatched bases: 7.

The specimen sequenced was peripheral blood. The receptor was derived from a woman of 80 years or more with COVID-19, enrolled during active disease. V gene TRBV5-6 combines with J gene TRBJ2-7, with 10 bases matching TRBD2. DNA of the CDR3: TGTGCCAGCAGCTTCCTAGCGGGAGTTGCCAACGAGCAGTACTTC. It encodes CASSFLAGVANEQYF. Complete variable domain (other parts from reference TRBV5-6 and TRBJ2-7): DAGVTQSPTHLIKTRGQQVTLRCSPKSGHDTVSWYQQALGQGPQFIFQYYEEEERQRGNFPDRFSGHQFPNYSSELNVNALLLGDSALYLCASSFLAGVANEQYFGPGTRLTVT.